This T cell receptor beta chain was sequenced for a study of shared T cell receptors in the human thymus. Here immunoSEQ multiplex PCR was the method, and the copy in TCRdb shows in-frame clones only, minus some. The sample holds hundreds of thousands of clones, around 78% seen once. The V and J ends lost 6 bases and 7 bases respectively, with 13 bases between them. This CDR3 is 13 amino acids long. Germline V lookup: CDR1 SNHLY, CDR2 FYNNEI. These data are also associated with another study on human thymus T cells. That study reports: Repertoires sampled from thymus and blood appeared biased in V and J gene usage. Thymic repertoires overlap heavily among unrelated individuals, related research has reported.

The sequence derives from a boy in the first two years of life with a congenital heart defect. The chain employs TRBV2 and TRBJ2-1, with D perhaps matching TRBD2 (5 bases). Sequenced sample: thymocytes. Here the CDR3 reads CASRPERRNEQFF. The CDR3 DNA sequence: TGTGCCAGCAGACCGGAAAGGAGGAATGAGCAGTTCTTC.